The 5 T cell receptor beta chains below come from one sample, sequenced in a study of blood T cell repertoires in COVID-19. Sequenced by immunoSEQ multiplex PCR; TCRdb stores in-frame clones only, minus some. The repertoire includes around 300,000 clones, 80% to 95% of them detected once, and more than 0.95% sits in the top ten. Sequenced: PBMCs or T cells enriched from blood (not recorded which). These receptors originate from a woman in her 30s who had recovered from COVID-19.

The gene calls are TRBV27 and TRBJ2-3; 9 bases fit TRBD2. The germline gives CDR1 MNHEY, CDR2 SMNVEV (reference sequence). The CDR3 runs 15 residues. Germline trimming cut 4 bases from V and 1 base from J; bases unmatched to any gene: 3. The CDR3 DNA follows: TGTGCCAGCAGTTATAGGACTAGCGGCACAGATACGCAGTATTTT. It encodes CASSYRTSGTDTQYF.

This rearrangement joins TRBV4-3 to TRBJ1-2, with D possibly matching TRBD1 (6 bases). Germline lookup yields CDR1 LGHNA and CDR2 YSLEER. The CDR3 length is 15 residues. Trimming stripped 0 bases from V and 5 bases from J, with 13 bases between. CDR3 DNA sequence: TGCGCCAGCAGCCAAGACCAGGACAGCTTATATGGCTACACCTTC. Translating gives CASSQDQDSLYGYTF.

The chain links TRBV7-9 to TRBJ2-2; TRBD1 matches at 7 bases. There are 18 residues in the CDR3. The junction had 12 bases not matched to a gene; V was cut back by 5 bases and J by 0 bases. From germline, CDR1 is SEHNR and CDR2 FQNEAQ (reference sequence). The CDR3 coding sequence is TGTGCCAGCAGCCGCCTACAGGGGCCAAACTCGAACACCGGGGAGCTGTTTTTT. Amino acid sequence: CASSRLQGPNSNTGELFF.

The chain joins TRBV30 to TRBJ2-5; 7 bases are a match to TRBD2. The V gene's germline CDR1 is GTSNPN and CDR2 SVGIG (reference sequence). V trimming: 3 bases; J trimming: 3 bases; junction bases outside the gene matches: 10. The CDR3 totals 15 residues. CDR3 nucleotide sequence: TGTGCCTGGAGAGCCCTCTTGCGGGAGAAAGAGACCCAGTACTTC. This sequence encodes CAWRALLREKETQYF. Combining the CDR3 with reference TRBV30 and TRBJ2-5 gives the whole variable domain SQTIHQWPATLVQPVGSPLSLECTVEGTSNPNLYWYRQAAGRGLQLLFYSVGIGQISSEVPQNLSASRPQDRQFILSSKKLLLSDSGFYLCAWRALLREKETQYFGPGTRLLVL.

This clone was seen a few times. The CDR3 spells CASRITGEGTEAFF. In DNA, the CDR3 is TGTGCCAGTAGGATAACAGGGGAAGGGACTGAAGCTTTCTTT. The chain joins TRBV19 to TRBJ1-1, with 7 bases lining up with TRBD1. V gave up 6 bases and J gave up 5 bases; unmatched junction bases: 9. This CDR3 contains 14 residues. Germline V gene sequence: CDR1 LNHDA, CDR2 SQIVND (reference sequence).